These 27 T cell receptor beta chains were all obtained from the same sample, sequenced in a study of T cells in Graves' hyperthyroidism and ophthalmopathy. Amplified TCR beta CDR3 regions derived from RNA transcripts. Initially, a first-round RT-PCR of the TCR CDR3 employed the HTBI primer set. A single record per CDR3 protein comes from TCRdb applying MiXCR to the multiplex PCR reads. The repertoire has 700,000 or so distinct CDR3 sequences, about 14% of them found once; the top ten carry about 12%. The source material was blood. The receptors come from a woman aged 45-59 years with Graves' ophthalmopathy.

This clonotype appeared many times. This chain links TRBV12-3 or TRBV12-4 with TRBJ1-3, with a tentative D call TRBD1 (6 bases). The germline V and J ends were trimmed by 11 bases and 3 bases, with 11 bases remaining between them. The CDR3 length is 12 residues. In DNA, the CDR3 is TGTGCCTCCAACAGGGTTGGAAACACCATATATTTT. It yields the protein CASNRVGNTIYF.

This chain uses TRBV29-1 with TRBJ1-1, with D possibly TRBD1 on 5 matching bases. V was pared by 3 bases and J by 4 bases, with 9 bases between. Germline CDR1 SQVTM, CDR2 ANQGSEA. This CDR3 is 12 amino acids long. The CDR3 nucleotides read TGCAGCGTTGACAGGGTGGTCACTGAAGCTTTCTTT. Its translation: CSVDRVVTEAFF.

Ten or more counts support this clonotype. The chain uses TRBV3-1 and TRBJ2-1; a possible D gene is TRBD1 (6 bases). The CDR3 length is 15 residues. V shed 6 bases and J shed 5 bases, with 17 bases lying between them. Germline lookup yields CDR1 LGHDT and CDR2 YNNKEL (reference sequence). The CDR3 bases are TGTGCCAGCAGATCTTCGGACAGCAACAACAATGAGCAGTTCTTC. Its translation is CASRSSDSNNNEQFF.

This clonotype has just a few counts. V is TRBV28 and J is TRBJ1-5; weak D call: TRBD1 (5 bases). Trimming took off 5 bases at V and 4 bases at J, with 21 bases between the two ends. The germline CDR1 and CDR2 sequences are MDHEN and SYDVKM. The CDR3 spans 17 residues. In DNA form, the CDR3 reads TGTGCCAGCAGTCCCGCTGGTGGGCAGGGTACAAATCAGCCCCAGCATTTT. The encoded protein is CASSPAGGQGTNQPQHF. Full variable domain (rest looked up from reference TRBV28 and TRBJ1-5): DVKVTQSSRYLVKRTGEKVFLECVQDMDHENMFWYRQDPGLGLRLIYFSYDVKMKEKGDIPEGYSVSREKKERFSLILESASTNQTSMYLCASSPAGGQGTNQPQHFGDGTRLSIL.

This clonotype was counted between two and nine times. The V and J genes are TRBV29-1 and TRBJ1-5, with D possibly being TRBD1 (6 bases). Looked up from germline, CDR1 is SQVTM and CDR2 is ANQGSEA. V shed 4 bases and J shed 1 base, with 14 bases lying between them. CDR3 length equals 15 residues. CDR3 region: CSVAVSGGSNQPQHF. DNA of the CDR3: TGCAGCGTTGCGGTTTCTGGGGGCAGCAATCAGCCCCAGCATTTT.

The CDR3 loop is CASSLYENYQMEQYF. CDR3 sequence (DNA): TGTGCCAGCAGCTTATACGAGAACTACCAAATGGAGCAGTACTTC. The genes are TRBV13 and TRBJ2-7; D unresolved. Germline CDR1 is PRHDT and CDR2 is FYEKMQ (reference sequence). The V end was cut by 2 bases, the J end by 7 bases, with 18 bases between. This CDR3 has 15 residues.

This clonotype was counted only a few times. The gene calls are TRBV14 and TRBJ2-7, with unresolved D. CDR3 length equals 14 residues. Looked up from germline, CDR1 is SGHDN and CDR2 is FVKESK. Deletions cut 2 bases from V and 4 bases from J, with 12 bases between. This CDR3 reads CASSQIRSLYEQYF. The DNA of the CDR3 is TGTGCCAGCAGCCAAATCCGGTCCTTATACGAGCAGTACTTC.

This clonotype was observed many times. The V gene is TRBV7-9, the J gene TRBJ2-7, with D tentatively TRBD2 (6 bases). The V end lost 5 bases, the J end lost 5 bases, and 10 bases lay between the germline ends. CDR1 is SEHNR and CDR2 is FQNEAQ in the germline V gene (reference sequence). The CDR3 totals 12 residues. The CDR3 DNA reads as TGTGCCAGCAGCCTGACTAGTAACGAGCAGTACTTC. Its translation is CASSLTSNEQYF.

This clonotype was counted at least ten times. The J gene is TRBJ1-5, the V gene TRBV28; tentative D call: TRBD1 (6 bases). The CDR3 sequence is 13 residues long. Looked up from germline, CDR1 is MDHEN and CDR2 is SYDVKM. Trimming removed 10 bases at V and 4 bases at J, with 14 bases between. The CDR3 DNA reads TGTGCCACCTTAGGACAGTTGAATCAGCCCCAGCATTTT. Translating gives CATLGQLNQPQHF.

The chain has TRBV28 and TRBJ2-7, with 8 bases that match TRBD2. The length of the CDR3 is 15 residues. The ends lost 2 bases at V and 4 bases at J; junction bases unmatched: 7. CDR1 is MDHEN and CDR2 is SYDVKM in the germline V gene. CDR3 sequence: CASSLIGTSRYEQYF. CDR3 nucleotides: TGTGCCAGCAGTTTAATAGGGACTAGTCGGTACGAGCAGTACTTC.

This clonotype appeared a few times. This chain connects TRBV18 to TRBJ1-1, with D possibly being TRBD1 (6 bases). Trimming stripped 2 bases from V and 3 bases from J, with 10 bases between. This CDR3 is 14 amino acids long. Germline CDR1 and CDR2: KGHSH and LQKENI. In DNA form, the CDR3 reads TGTGCCAGCTCACCAGGGGCAGGGGACACTGAAGCTTTCTTT. Amino acid sequence: CASSPGAGDTEAFF.

This clonotype was recorded many times. The chain combines TRBV12-5 with TRBJ1-1; D is possibly TRBD1 (5 bases). V dropped 1 base and J dropped 5 bases, with 14 bases sitting between them. This CDR3 has 15 amino acids. Germline V gives CDR1 LGHNT, CDR2 FRNRAP. The DNA for the CDR3 is TGTGCTAGTGGTTTGGAATCAGGGCGGGGGACTGAAGCTTTCTTT. Its translation is CASGLESGRGTEAFF.

This chain uses TRBV6-2 or TRBV6-3 with TRBJ2-7, with 9 bases that match TRBD1. This CDR3 has 14 residues. CDR1 and CDR2 from the germline V gene are MNHEY and SVGEGT. Trimming at V came to 6 bases and at J to 5 bases, leaving 8 bases not matched to a gene. The DNA for the CDR3 is TGTGCCAGCAGCGCGGGACAGGGCTTTGACGAGCAGTACTTC. It is translated as CASSAGQGFDEQYF.

In its sample, this clonotype was seen many times. The rearrangement joins TRBV2 to TRBJ2-5, with 9 bases matching TRBD1. Germline lookup yields CDR1 SNHLY and CDR2 FYNNEI. Trimming removed 5 bases from V and 5 bases from J; junction bases left unmatched: 6. The CDR3 runs to 14 residues. CDR3 in amino acids: CASSSQGARETQYF. In nucleotides, the CDR3 is TGTGCCAGCAGTTCACAGGGGGCGCGGGAGACCCAGTACTTC.

Worth noting for this clonotype: A much larger clone differs from this one at a single base, so this may be a read error. The V gene is TRBV7-2, the J gene TRBJ2-7; maybe TRBD2 (5 bases). V was shortened by 0 bases and J by 5 bases, with 8 bases between the two germline ends. The CDR3 has 13 amino acids. Germline CDR1 SGHTA, CDR2 FQGNSA. CDR3 in amino acids: CASSLASVNEQYF. The CDR3 nucleotides are TGTGCCAGCAGCTTAGCTAGCGTAAACGAGCAGTACTTC.

This clonotype was counted at least ten times. V and J are TRBV11-2 and TRBJ2-4, with 8 bases aligning to TRBD1. The CDR3 loop spans 15 amino acids. The ends lost 1 base at V and 9 bases at J; junction bases unmatched: 8. Germline V gives CDR1 SGHAT, CDR2 FQNNGV. The CDR3 here is CASSLARTGLGIQYF. The CDR3 DNA is TGTGCCAGCAGCTTAGCCCGGACAGGGTTGGGCATTCAGTACTTC.

The rearrangement uses TRBV7-2 and TRBJ2-1; D is unresolved. Deletions cut 3 bases from V and 0 bases from J, with 12 bases between. This CDR3 region has 16 residues. Germline values: CDR1 SGHTA, CDR2 FQGNSA. This chain's CDR3 is CASSLGSLSSYNEQFF. CDR3 nucleotides: TGTGCCAGCAGCTTGGGTTCCCTAAGCTCCTACAATGAGCAGTTCTTC.

This clonotype was detected many times. The chain uses TRBV11-3 and TRBJ2-3; the D gene is possibly TRBD2 (6 bases). The CDR3 has 17 amino acids. Germline loops: CDR1 SGHNT, CDR2 YENEEA. Trimming took off 0 bases at V and 1 base at J, with 14 bases between the two ends. The CDR3 loop is CASSLDPGLVGTDTQYF. The CDR3 region has the DNA TGTGCCAGCAGCTTAGACCCGGGACTTGTGGGCACAGATACGCAGTATTTT. Using reference TRBV11-3 and TRBJ2-3 for the parts outside the CDR3, the full variable domain is EAGVVQSPRYKIIEKKQPVAFWCNPISGHNTLYWYLQNLGQGPELLIRYENEEAVDDSQLPKDRFSAERLKGVDSTLKIQPAELGDSAVYLCASSLDPGLVGTDTQYFGPGTRLTVL.

In this sample, this clonotype turned up a few times. This chain connects TRBV5-1 to TRBJ2-2; 9 positions match TRBD1. The germline V gene has CDR1 SGHRS and CDR2 YFSETQ. V was clipped by 0 bases and J by 2 bases; unmatched bases: 2. The CDR3 is made up of 16 amino acids. The CDR3 DNA is TGCGCCAGCAGCTTGGGGGGACAGGGAAACACCGGGGAGCTGTTTTTT. This encodes CASSLGGQGNTGELFF.

The V call is TRBV16, the J call TRBJ1-1; no clear D gene. Germline lookup yields CDR1 KGHSY and CDR2 FQNENV. The CDR3 has 16 residues. V lost 0 bases and J 1 base, leaving 12 bases between the germline ends. The CDR3 sequence is CASSQSSASTNTEAFF. CDR3 DNA: TGTGCCAGCAGCCAATCTTCGGCCAGTACGAACACTGAAGCTTTCTTT.

CDR3 sequence: CASSPLPGKETQYF. In DNA form, the CDR3 reads TGTGCCAGCTCACCACTGCCAGGGAAAGAGACCCAGTACTTC. The chain carries TRBV18 and TRBJ2-5; a possible D gene is TRBD1 (5 bases). Trimming stripped 1 base from V and 3 bases from J, with 9 bases between. The CDR3 covers 14 residues. Germline lookup yields CDR1 KGHSH and CDR2 LQKENI.

This clonotype was observed a few times. The chain joins TRBV11-1 to TRBJ2-2, with D tentatively TRBD1 or TRBD2 (5 bases each). V lost 5 bases, J lost 5 bases, and 21 bases lay in between. CDR3 length: 17 residues. CDR1 and CDR2 from the germline V gene are SGHAT and FQDESV (reference sequence). This CDR3 is CASSGGWKRVLTGELFF. CDR3 nucleotides: TGTGCCAGCAGCGGGGGATGGAAAAGGGTATTGACCGGGGAGCTGTTTTTT.

This clonotype showed up many times. The chain uses TRBV7-8 and TRBJ2-1; D is uncertain. V was pared by 5 bases and J by 0 bases, with 14 bases between. Looked up from germline, CDR1 is SGHVS and CDR2 is FQNEAQ. The CDR3 has 16 amino acids. CDR3 sequence: CASSLKWRSSYNEQFF. CDR3 sequence (DNA): TGTGCCAGCAGCCTCAAATGGCGGAGCTCCTACAATGAGCAGTTCTTC.

This chain joins TRBV6-9 and TRBJ2-7; 10 nucleotides line up with TRBD1. Germline lookup yields CDR1 MNHGY and CDR2 SVAAGI. The CDR3 runs 16 residues. V lost 2 bases to trimming and J lost 3 bases; unmatched junction nucleotides: 7. The CDR3 DNA sequence: TGTGCCAGCAGTTATCCGACAGGGGGCTTTCTCTACGAGCAGTACTTC. The encoded protein is CASSYPTGGFLYEQYF.

This clonotype was found many times. This chain links TRBV5-4 with TRBJ2-1; TRBD2 aligns across 7 bases. The CDR3 spans 14 residues. From germline, CDR1 is SGHNT and CDR2 YYREEE (reference sequence). Trimming removed 5 bases from V and 7 bases from J; junction bases left unmatched: 9. CDR3 sequence reads: CASSTGTRENEQFF. CDR3 DNA sequence: TGTGCCAGCAGTACCGGGACGCGGGAGAATGAGCAGTTCTTC.

The chain carries TRBV3-1 and TRBJ2-3; 7 nucleotides match TRBD2. CDR1 LGHDT and CDR2 YNNKEL come from the germline V gene (reference sequence). There are 16 residues in the CDR3. V was pared by 4 bases and J by 5 bases, with 12 bases of the junction left unmatched. The CDR3 DNA follows: TGTGCCAGCAGCCCGAGGAGGCGGGAGAGGGGAGATACGCAGTATTTT. Its translation: CASSPRRRERGDTQYF.

Note on this clonotype: This may stem from a read error, because a much larger clone lies one nucleotide away. The rearrangement uses TRBV7-8 and TRBJ1-5, with D maybe TRBD1 (6 bases). Germline V gene lookup returns CDR1 SGHVS and CDR2 FQNEAQ. The CDR3 is 16 amino acids. CDR3 amino acids: CASSLVDRSWDQPRHF. The DNA of the CDR3 is TGTGCCAGCAGCTTAGTTGACAGGTCGTGGGATCAGCCCCGGCATTTT.